A single sample gave rise to the 24 T cell receptor beta chains below, sequenced in a study of T cells after yellow fever vaccination (dated by TCRdb to between 2019 and 2020). In light of the paper, this sample's treatment or condition label describes: live attenuated yellow fever vaccine strain. The library was obtained by 5' RACE. These reads were obtained on an Illumina HiSeq 2500. TCRdb cleaned the public reads at Q25 with fastp, built clones with MiXCR and kept in-frame beta chains. Rows are combined by CDR3 protein, so each entry shows the most common genes and DNA. A total of about 630,000 distinct CDR3 sequences appear in this sample, around 12% of them only once. About 15% of the sample goes to the ten largest clones. The sample was PBMCs, taken on the day of the yellow fever booster vaccination. The source of these receptors is a man between 25 and 39 years old who received the YFV17D yellow fever vaccine.

This clonotype was seen more than once but under ten times. Written as DNA, the CDR3 is TGTGCCACCAGTCCAAGGGGGTCCGACAATGAGCAGTTCTTC. The encoded protein is CATSPRGSDNEQFF. V gene TRBV24-1 combines with J gene TRBJ2-1; TRBD1 might be the D (6 bases). CDR3 length: 14 amino acids. V was shortened by 6 bases and J by 5 bases, with 13 bases between the two germline ends. From germline, CDR1 is KGHDR and CDR2 SFDVKD.

In this sample, this clonotype turned up a few times. V and J are TRBV27 and TRBJ2-3; 9 bases agree with TRBD2. CDR3 length: 14 amino acids. J gave up 0 bases and V 7 bases, and 2 bases lay outside the gene matches. CDR1 is MNHEY, CDR2 SMNVEV, per germline (reference sequence). Here the CDR3 reads CASTTSGSTDTQYF. The CDR3 bases are TGTGCCAGCACTACTAGCGGGAGCACAGATACGCAGTATTTT.

This clonotype showed up just a few times. The CDR3 loop reads CASTHQGGPNTEAFF. CDR3 coding DNA: TGTGCCAGCACTCACCAAGGGGGCCCGAACACTGAAGCTTTCTTT. The V call is TRBV25-1, the J call TRBJ1-1; TRBD1 agrees at 7 bases. Per germline, CDR1 MGHDK and CDR2 SYGVNS. V was pared by 7 bases and J by 1 base, with 9 bases of the junction left unmatched. The CDR3 has 15 residues.

This clonotype occurred a few times. The chain is built from TRBV6-1 and TRBJ2-5; D unresolved. The V end was cut by 5 bases, the J end by 5 bases, with 15 bases between. The CDR3 has 14 residues. Germline CDR1 is MNHNS and CDR2 is SASEGT. In nucleotides, the CDR3 is TGTGCCAGCAGTCTGAACAGCCCCATGGAGACCCAGTACTTC. It is translated as CASSLNSPMETQYF.

The V and J genes are TRBV10-2 and TRBJ2-5; 9 bases align to TRBD1. The junction had 21 bases not matched to a gene; V was cut back by 7 bases and J by 9 bases. CDR1 WSHSY and CDR2 SAAADI come from the germline V gene. The CDR3 has 17 amino acids. As DNA, the CDR3 is TGCGCCAGCATGGACGGCACAGGGGGCCCATACCCCCGGGCCCAGTACTTC. Translation gives CASMDGTGGPYPRAQYF.

A single count supports this clonotype. V usage is TRBV7-2 and J usage is TRBJ2-3; 8 nucleotides align to TRBD2. Unmatched junction bases numbered 5, after V lost 1 base and J lost 5 bases. The CDR3 spans 15 residues. CDR1 is SGHTA, CDR2 FQGNSA, per germline. The CDR3 loop reads CASSLVFLAGDTQYF. The CDR3, as DNA: TGTGCCAGCAGCTTAGTCTTCCTAGCGGGAGATACGCAGTATTTT.

This clonotype was counted a few times. V and J are TRBV12-3 or TRBV12-4 and TRBJ2-7, with TRBD2 as a possible D gene (6 bases). Trimming shortened V by 4 bases and J by 3 bases, and 13 bases separated the two germline ends. The length of the CDR3 is 14 residues. The CDR3 DNA is TGTGCCAGCAGTTCGGGGGAGTCCGGCTACGAGCAGTACTTC. Its protein product is CASSSGESGYEQYF.

The rearrangement joins TRBV4-3 to TRBJ2-2; 7 bases line up with TRBD2. The CDR3 extends over 15 amino acids. V lost 2 bases, J lost 1 base, and 1 base stayed unmatched. Germline-derived CDR1 and CDR2 are LGHNA and YSLEER. This CDR3 is CASSQQRENTGELFF. DNA for the CDR3: TGCGCCAGCAGCCAACAGCGGGAGAACACCGGGGAGCTGTTTTTT.

In its sample, this clonotype was seen many times. The V call is TRBV5-6, the J call TRBJ2-1; 10 nucleotides align to TRBD2. Germline V gene lookup returns CDR1 SGHDT and CDR2 YYEEEE. V shed 0 bases, J shed 9 bases, and the junction held 9 bases outside the gene matches. CDR3 length: 16 residues. The CDR3 sequence: CASSLATAGGAGEQFF. CDR3 DNA: TGTGCCAGCAGCTTGGCCACAGCGGGAGGGGCTGGTGAGCAGTTCTTC. Complete variable domain (other parts from reference TRBV5-6 and TRBJ2-1): DAGVTQSPTHLIKTRGQQVTLRCSPKSGHDTVSWYQQALGQGPQFIFQYYEEEERQRGNFPDRFSGHQFPNYSSELNVNALLLGDSALYLCASSLATAGGAGEQFFGPGTRLTVL.

This clonotype was observed a handful of times. The chain employs TRBV7-2 and TRBJ1-4, with a tentative D call TRBD1 (6 bases). Germline values: CDR1 SGHTA, CDR2 FQGNSA. This CDR3 region has 14 residues. V shed 7 bases and J shed 7 bases, with 16 bases lying between them. The CDR3 loop is CASKGGGRGEKLFF. The CDR3 nucleotides read TGTGCCAGCAAGGGGGGGGGACGCGGTGAAAAACTGTTTTTT.

This rearrangement joins TRBV5-1 to TRBJ2-5; the match to TRBD1 covers 11 bases. CDR1 is SGHRS, CDR2 YFSETQ, per germline. Trimming took 5 bases from V and 5 from J; bases not matched to a gene: 8. This CDR3 has 15 residues. The CDR3 loop is CASRYRTGGEETQYF. In nucleotides, the CDR3 is TGCGCCAGCAGGTACCGGACAGGGGGCGAGGAGACCCAGTACTTC.

The chain couples TRBV4-3 to TRBJ2-7, with D possibly matching TRBD2 (5 bases). Trimming left V 0 bases short and J 3 bases short, with 12 bases between. Germline V gene lookup returns CDR1 LGHNA and CDR2 YSLEER. This CDR3 contains 15 residues. CDR3 protein: CASSQERSGYYEQYF. CDR3 DNA: TGCGCCAGCAGCCAAGAAAGGTCGGGGTACTACGAGCAGTACTTC.

The CDR3 coding sequence is TGTGCCAGCAGCAAAGCAGGGCCGGAGACCCAGTACTTC. This codes for CASSKAGPETQYF. This chain uses TRBV21-1 with TRBJ2-5; the table's D call of TRBD2 was not tested on the DNA. TRBV21-1 is shown as a pseudogene. There are 13 residues in the CDR3.

This clonotype was seen at least ten times. This chain connects TRBV20-1 to TRBJ2-2, with 10 bases fitting TRBD2. The CDR3 has 14 amino acids. J lost 7 bases, V lost 5 bases, and 7 bases had no gene match. Germline loops: CDR1 DFQATT, CDR2 SNEGSKA (reference sequence). CDR3 residues: CSAGLAGVGGELFF. The DNA of the CDR3 is TGCAGTGCTGGCCTAGCGGGAGTGGGCGGGGAGCTGTTTTTT.

This chain uses TRBV5-1 with TRBJ1-5, with 9 bases lining up with TRBD1. The CDR3 is 17 amino acids. Germline lookup yields CDR1 SGHRS and CDR2 YFSETQ. The trim removed 4 bases at V and 2 bases at J, leaving 10 bases unmatched. The CDR3 DNA reads as TGCGCCAGCAGCCCGGGACAGGGAGTAAGTGGCAATCAGCCCCAGCATTTT. The encoded protein is CASSPGQGVSGNQPQHF. Based on the CDR3 plus reference TRBV5-1 and TRBJ1-5, the full variable domain is KAGVTQTPRYLIKTRGQQVTLSCSPISGHRSVSWYQQTPGQGLQFLFEYFSETQRNKGNFPGRFSGRQFSNSRSEMNVSTLELGDSALYLCASSPGQGVSGNQPQHFGDGTRLSIL.

The chain is built from TRBV21-1 and TRBJ2-1. TRBV21-1 is assigned pseudogene status. This CDR3 region has 12 residues. The CDR3 DNA is TGTGCCAGCAGCAGATCTCACAATGAGCAGTTCTTC. Translating gives CASSRSHNEQFF.

This clonotype was observed a few times. The gene calls are TRBV7-8 and TRBJ2-3; TRBD2 matches 10 bases. This CDR3 region has 16 residues. The trim removed 5 bases at V and 3 bases at J, leaving 8 bases unmatched. Germline CDR1 SGHVS, CDR2 FQNEAQ. The DNA of the CDR3 is TGTGCCAGCAGCCGAGGGGTTAGCGGGAGGACAGATACGCAGTATTTT. As protein: CASSRGVSGRTDTQYF.

In its sample, this clonotype was seen many times. This chain joins TRBV5-5 and TRBJ2-1, with 10 bases fitting TRBD2. The ends lost 4 bases at V and 4 bases at J; junction bases unmatched: 2. This CDR3 spans 14 amino acids. The germline gives CDR1 SGHKS, CDR2 YYEKEE (reference sequence). CDR3 region: CASSATSGYNEQFF. The CDR3 DNA sequence: TGTGCCAGCAGCGCGACTAGCGGGTACAATGAGCAGTTCTTC.

This clonotype was picked up a small number of times. The chain has TRBV20-1 and TRBJ2-2; 10 bases fit TRBD2. Germline CDR1 is DFQATT and CDR2 is SNEGSKA (reference sequence). The CDR3 totals 15 residues. Trimming at V came to 1 base and at J to 7 bases, leaving 6 bases not matched to a gene. In DNA, the CDR3 is TGCAGTGCTAGAGGAAGCGGGAGGGCTAGCGGGGAGCTGTTTTTT. Its translation is CSARGSGRASGELFF.

The chain recombines TRBV19 with TRBJ1-5, with 10 nucleotides matching TRBD1. J lost 7 bases, V lost 8 bases, and 14 bases had no gene match. CDR3 length equals 16 residues. Germline V lookup: CDR1 LNHDA, CDR2 SQIVND (reference sequence). The CDR3 protein is CASGDRGTGAGQPQHF. The DNA for the CDR3 is TGTGCCAGTGGTGACCGCGGGACAGGGGCGGGACAGCCCCAGCATTTT.

This clonotype was seen a handful of times. One end of the junction varies from germline; a read error may be responsible. The chain uses TRBV4-2 and TRBJ1-4; weak D call: TRBD1 (6 bases). CDR3 size: 18 residues. Germline V gene sequence: CDR1 LGHNA, CDR2 YNFKEQ. DNA of the CDR3: TGTGCCAGCAGCCCACTTACAACAGGGAAGATAACTGATGAAAAACTGTTTTTT. Protein sequence: CASSPLTTGKITDEKLFF.

A few counts support this clonotype. The chain uses TRBV10-3 and TRBJ2-3, with TRBD2 as a possible D gene (6 bases). The CDR3 sequence is 16 residues long. V lost 6 bases and J 1 base, leaving 17 bases between the germline ends. Germline CDR1 reads ENHRY; CDR2 reads SYGVKD. The CDR3 DNA sequence: TGTGCCATCAGCAAAGGGATAGCGGCCGGCACAGATACGCAGTATTTT. Its protein is CAISKGIAAGTDTQYF.

The chain combines TRBV7-2 with TRBJ2-7, with D possibly being TRBD1 (5 bases). Germline loops: CDR1 SGHTA, CDR2 FQGNSA. Between the trimmed V and J ends, which lost 1 base and 6 bases, there was a span of 13 bases. There are 14 residues in the CDR3. This CDR3 reads CASSLGGVQGEQYF. DNA for the CDR3: TGTGCCAGCAGCTTAGGTGGGGTTCAGGGCGAGCAGTACTTC.

The gene calls are TRBV20-1 and TRBJ2-1, with 9 bases identical to TRBD2. CDR3 length: 16 amino acids. The J segment lost 2 bases and the V segment lost 4 bases, leaving 9 bases of the junction unmatched. CDR1 is DFQATT, CDR2 SNEGSKA, per germline (reference sequence). CDR3 residues: CSANSGSGLTYNEQFF. The CDR3 DNA reads TGCAGTGCTAATAGCGGGAGTGGCCTCACCTACAATGAGCAGTTCTTC.